Listed below are T cell receptor beta chains from one sample, sequenced in a study of blood T cell repertoires in COVID-19. Profiling relied on immunoSEQ multiplex PCR, and the TCRdb table lists in-frame clones only, not all of them. This table holds a few hundred thousand clones, around 90% found once. Sequences were obtained from PBMCs or T cells enriched from blood (not recorded which). The receptors here all came from a woman aged 30 to 39 who had recovered from COVID-19. Both conserved end residues are part of each CDR3. D genes are given only for firm matches. Size is omitted from some rows. Given values are once, few, many or a class for expanded clones.

clone size: .
V gene: TRBV6-5
D gene: .
J gene: TRBJ2-7
CDR3 protein: CASKVGHSTYEQYF
CDR3 DNA: TGTGCCAGCAAGGTAGGACACTCCACCTACGAGCAGTACTTC

clone size: .
V gene: TRBV11-2
D gene: TRBD1
J gene: TRBJ1-2
CDR3 protein: CASSLDGTAAGYGYTF
CDR3 DNA: TGTGCCAGCAGCTTAGATGGGACAGCCGCCGGCTATGGCTACACCTTC

clone size: .
V gene: TRBV7-9
D gene: TRBD1
J gene: TRBJ1-2
CDR3 protein: CASSLEGAVYGYTF
CDR3 DNA: TGTGCCAGCAGCTTAGAGGGGGCCGTCTATGGCTACACCTTC

clone size: .
V gene: TRBV19
D gene: .
J gene: TRBJ2-1
CDR3 protein: CASSTSGSPGNEQFF
CDR3 DNA: TGTGCCAGTAGTACCAGCGGGTCCCCCGGGAATGAGCAGTTCTTC

clone size: .
V gene: TRBV5-1
D gene: .
J gene: TRBJ2-2
CDR3 protein: CASSLLTGGELFF
CDR3 DNA: TGCGCCAGCAGCTTGCTAACGGGAGGGGAGCTGTTTTTT

clone size: few
V gene: TRBV18
D gene: TRBD1
J gene: TRBJ1-1
CDR3 protein: CASSPQIQGAMGTEAFF
CDR3 DNA: TGTGCCAGCTCACCCCAAATACAGGGGGCTATGGGCACTGAAGCTTTCTTT

clone size: once
V gene: TRBV6-2/TRBV6-3
D gene: .
J gene: TRBJ1-1
CDR3 protein: CASSPPYGWVTEAFF
CDR3 DNA: TGTGCCAGCAGCCCACCGTACGGGTGGGTCACTGAAGCTTTCTTT

clone size: .
V gene: TRBV5-1
D gene: TRBD1
J gene: TRBJ1-4
CDR3 protein: CASSLPQGVTNEKLFF
CDR3 DNA: TGCGCCAGCAGCTTGCCACAGGGGGTGACTAATGAAAAACTGTTTTTT

clone size: .
V gene: TRBV19
D gene: .
J gene: TRBJ2-2
CDR3 protein: CASSIGGGTGELFF
CDR3 DNA: TGTGCCAGTAGTATAGGAGGGGGCACCGGGGAGCTGTTTTTT

clone size: .
V gene: TRBV5-4
D gene: .
J gene: TRBJ2-7
CDR3 protein: CASSLGGVSYEQYF
CDR3 DNA: TGTGCCAGCAGCTTGGGCGGGGTTAGCTACGAGCAGTACTTC

clone size: .
V gene: TRBV30
D gene: TRBD2
J gene: TRBJ2-2
CDR3 protein: CAWSEGLAGGPLF
CDR3 DNA: TGTGCCTGGAGTGAAGGACTAGCGGGCGGCCCCCTTTTT

clone size: .
V gene: TRBV7-9
D gene: TRBD1
J gene: TRBJ1-5
CDR3 protein: CASSSDRRNQPQHF
CDR3 DNA: TGTGCCAGCAGCTCGGACAGGCGAAATCAGCCCCAGCATTTT

clone size: .
V gene: TRBV5-1
D gene: TRBD1
J gene: TRBJ1-4
CDR3 protein: CASSLTTGQLFF
CDR3 DNA: TGCGCCAGCAGCTTGACGACAGGGCAGCTGTTTTTT

clone size: .
V gene: TRBV6-5
D gene: TRBD1
J gene: TRBJ2-2
CDR3 protein: CASSYSGTGTGELFF
CDR3 DNA: TGTGCCAGCAGTTACTCCGGGACAGGGACCGGGGAGCTGTTTTTT

clone size: .
V gene: TRBV7-3
D gene: .
J gene: TRBJ2-1
CDR3 protein: CASSGSGGQSEQFF
CDR3 DNA: TGTGCCAGCAGCGGCTCGGGGGGCCAGAGTGAGCAGTTCTTC

clone size: .
V gene: TRBV18
D gene: .
J gene: TRBJ2-3
CDR3 protein: CASSPLRGPDTQYF
CDR3 DNA: TGTGCCAGCTCACCACTGCGGGGGCCAGATACGCAGTATTTT

clone size: once
V gene: TRBV9
D gene: .
J gene: TRBJ2-5
CDR3 protein: CASSRRQLGWETQYF
CDR3 DNA: TGTGCCAGCAGCAGACGACAGTTGGGTTGGGAGACCCAGTACTTC

clone size: .
V gene: TRBV14
D gene: .
J gene: TRBJ1-1
CDR3 protein: CASSQRGSGEAFF
CDR3 DNA: TGTGCCAGCAGCCAAAGGGGTTCAGGAGAAGCTTTCTTT

clone size: few
V gene: TRBV21-1
D gene: .
J gene: TRBJ1-2
CDR3 protein: CASSQGQGNYGYTF
CDR3 DNA: TGTGCCAGCAGCCAGGGACAGGGAAACTATGGCTACACCTTC

clone size: .
V gene: TRBV9
D gene: .
J gene: TRBJ1-2
CDR3 protein: CASSPRGDGYGYTF
CDR3 DNA: TGTGCCAGCAGCCCTCGAGGCGATGGCTATGGCTACACCTTC

clone size: once
V gene: TRBV7-2
D gene: TRBD1
J gene: TRBJ1-2
CDR3 protein: CASSLWRYRDREDGYTF
CDR3 DNA: TGTGCCAGCAGCTTATGGCGATACCGGGACAGGGAAGATGGCTACACCTTC

clone size: .
V gene: TRBV14
D gene: .
J gene: TRBJ2-1
CDR3 protein: CASSHVAGLSEQFF
CDR3 DNA: TGTGCCAGCAGCCATGTCGCGGGTCTAAGTGAGCAGTTCTTC

clone size: .
V gene: TRBV7-2
D gene: TRBD1
J gene: TRBJ2-7
CDR3 protein: CASSFPGQGYEQYF
CDR3 DNA: TGTGCCAGCAGCTTCCCCGGACAGGGCTACGAGCAGTACTTC

clone size: .
V gene: TRBV19
D gene: TRBD1
J gene: TRBJ1-1
CDR3 protein: CASSMDRAPLAFF
CDR3 DNA: TGTGCCAGTAGTATGGACAGGGCCCCTTTAGCTTTCTTT

clone size: .
V gene: TRBV19
D gene: TRBD2
J gene: TRBJ2-2
CDR3 protein: CASSIGAGGPNTGELFF
CDR3 DNA: TGTGCCAGTAGTATAGGAGCGGGGGGGCCTAACACCGGGGAGCTGTTTTTT

clone size: .
V gene: TRBV6-5
D gene: TRBD2
J gene: TRBJ2-3
CDR3 protein: CASSYYGGVADTQYF
CDR3 DNA: TGTGCCAGCAGTTACTACGGGGGGGTGGCAGATACGCAGTATTTT

clone size: .
V gene: TRBV6-5
D gene: .
J gene: TRBJ1-2
CDR3 protein: CASSLSGGSYGYTF
CDR3 DNA: TGTGCCAGCAGCCTCTCCGGAGGGAGCTATGGCTACACCTTC

clone size: once
V gene: TRBV6-5
D gene: .
J gene: TRBJ1-2
CDR3 protein: CASSQRRVYGYTF
CDR3 DNA: TGTGCCAGCAGTCAAAGACGGGTCTATGGCTACACCTTC

clone size: .
V gene: TRBV29-1
D gene: TRBD2
J gene: TRBJ2-7
CDR3 protein: CSVNGGGSSYEQYF
CDR3 DNA: TGCAGCGTTAACGGGGGGGGTAGCTCCTACGAGCAGTACTTC

clone size: .
V gene: TRBV10-3
D gene: TRBD1
J gene: TRBJ2-7
CDR3 protein: CASTGGRSEQYF
CDR3 DNA: TGTGCCAGCACAGGGGGTAGGAGCGAGCAGTACTTC

clone size: once
V gene: TRBV19
D gene: TRBD2
J gene: TRBJ2-5
CDR3 protein: CATGLSETQYF
CDR3 DNA: TGTGCCACGGGACTATCGGAGACCCAGTACTTC

clone size: .
V gene: TRBV7-2
D gene: .
J gene: TRBJ2-7
CDR3 protein: CASSSRQAAYEQYF
CDR3 DNA: TGTGCCAGCAGCAGTCGACAGGCCGCCTACGAGCAGTACTTC

clone size: .
V gene: TRBV7-2
D gene: .
J gene: TRBJ2-3
CDR3 protein: CASSFRQDTDTQYF
CDR3 DNA: TGTGCCAGCAGCTTTCGACAGGACACAGATACGCAGTATTTT

clone size: .
V gene: TRBV2
D gene: .
J gene: TRBJ1-5
CDR3 protein: CASSDPRQPQHF
CDR3 DNA: TGTGCCAGCAGTGATCCGAGGCAGCCCCAGCATTTT

clone size: .
V gene: TRBV7-6
D gene: TRBD1
J gene: TRBJ1-2
CDR3 protein: CASSLVAGGSNGYTF
CDR3 DNA: TGTGCCAGCAGCTTAGTGGCAGGGGGTAGTAATGGCTACACCTTC

clone size: .
V gene: TRBV5-4
D gene: .
J gene: TRBJ1-1
CDR3 protein: CASSLELWNTEAFF
CDR3 DNA: TGTGCCAGCAGCTTGGAACTGTGGAACACTGAAGCTTTCTTT

clone size: .
V gene: TRBV9
D gene: .
J gene: TRBJ2-7
CDR3 protein: CASSVEVSGDEQYF
CDR3 DNA: TGTGCCAGCAGCGTAGAGGTTTCGGGGGATGAGCAGTACTTC

clone size: .
V gene: TRBV5-8
D gene: .
J gene: TRBJ1-1
CDR3 protein: CASSSNWGHLNTEAFF
CDR3 DNA: TGTGCCAGCAGCTCGAATTGGGGACACCTGAACACTGAAGCTTTCTTT

clone size: .
V gene: TRBV4-1
D gene: .
J gene: TRBJ2-1
CDR3 protein: CASSQDKGAAYNEQFF
CDR3 DNA: TGCGCCAGCAGCCAAGATAAAGGGGCTGCCTACAATGAGCAGTTCTTC

clone size: .
V gene: TRBV30
D gene: TRBD1
J gene: TRBJ1-6
CDR3 protein: CAWRRISGTGGSPLHF
CDR3 DNA: TGTGCCTGGAGGAGAATATCCGGGACAGGGGGTTCACCCCTCCACTTT

clone size: .
V gene: TRBV5-6
D gene: TRBD2
J gene: TRBJ2-5
CDR3 protein: CASSLGTSGGRETQYF
CDR3 DNA: TGTGCCAGCAGCTTGGGCACTAGCGGGGGGCGCGAGACCCAGTACTTC

clone size: once
V gene: TRBV10-3
D gene: .
J gene: TRBJ1-5
CDR3 protein: CAISESWGDQPQHF
CDR3 DNA: TGTGCCATCAGTGAGTCGTGGGGGGATCAGCCCCAGCATTTT

clone size: .
V gene: TRBV5-1
D gene: TRBD2
J gene: TRBJ2-7
CDR3 protein: CASSWTSGGASEQYF
CDR3 DNA: TGCGCCAGCAGCTGGACTAGCGGGGGGGCTTCCGAGCAGTACTTC

clone size: .
V gene: TRBV5-1
D gene: .
J gene: TRBJ2-7
CDR3 protein: CASSWNRDYEQYF
CDR3 DNA: TGCGCCAGCAGCTGGAACAGGGACTACGAGCAGTACTTC

clone size: .
V gene: TRBV5-1
D gene: TRBD1
J gene: TRBJ1-1
CDR3 protein: CASNPIGQGNMNTEAFF
CDR3 DNA: TGCGCCAGCAACCCGATTGGACAGGGGAACATGAACACTGAAGCTTTCTTT

clone size: few
V gene: TRBV9
D gene: .
J gene: TRBJ1-2
CDR3 protein: CASSVGGGGYTF
CDR3 DNA: TGTGCCAGCAGCGTAGGGGGAGGAGGCTACACCTTC

clone size: .
V gene: TRBV10-3
D gene: .
J gene: TRBJ2-3
CDR3 protein: CAISESEGAADTQYF
CDR3 DNA: TGTGCCATCAGTGAGTCGGAGGGGGCGGCAGATACGCAGTATTTT

clone size: .
V gene: TRBV3-1/TRBV3-2
D gene: .
J gene: TRBJ2-1
CDR3 protein: CASSQGVASNEQFF
CDR3 DNA: TGTGCCAGCAGCCAAGGCGTAGCGAGCAATGAGCAGTTCTTC

clone size: .
V gene: TRBV24-1
D gene: TRBD1
J gene: TRBJ2-1
CDR3 protein: CATSDPTDRTNEQFF
CDR3 DNA: TGTGCCACCAGTGATCCTACGGACAGGACGAATGAGCAGTTCTTC

clone size: .
V gene: TRBV7-2
D gene: .
J gene: TRBJ2-5
CDR3 protein: CASSLITSLETQYF
CDR3 DNA: TGTGCCAGCAGCTTAATAACTAGCCTAGAGACCCAGTACTTC

clone size: .
V gene: TRBV15
D gene: TRBD1
J gene: TRBJ2-7
CDR3 protein: CATSRRPGQGEYEQYF
CDR3 DNA: TGTGCCACCAGCAGACGCCCGGGACAGGGCGAATACGAGCAGTACTTC

clone size: once
V gene: TRBV30
D gene: .
J gene: TRBJ1-2
CDR3 protein: CAWRPQGRQDYGYTF
CDR3 DNA: TGTGCCTGGAGGCCACAGGGTAGGCAAGACTATGGCTACACCTTC

clone size: .
V gene: TRBV29-1
D gene: TRBD1
J gene: TRBJ2-6
CDR3 protein: CSAQGDVSGANVLTF
CDR3 DNA: TGCAGCGCGCAGGGGGACGTCTCTGGGGCCAACGTCCTGACTTTC

clone size: .
V gene: TRBV29-1
D gene: .
J gene: TRBJ2-3
CDR3 protein: CSVEGPGDTQYF
CDR3 DNA: TGCAGCGTTGAAGGTCCCGGGGATACGCAGTATTTT

clone size: .
V gene: TRBV9
D gene: .
J gene: TRBJ2-6
CDR3 protein: CASSVSSGTRSSGANVLTF
CDR3 DNA: TGTGCCAGCAGCGTAAGTTCCGGGACACGATCATCTGGGGCCAACGTCCTGACTTTC